The TCR beta chain described here comes from a study of T cell responses to AZD1222 COVID-19 vaccine. This table comes from immunoSEQ multiplex PCR, and its TCRdb copy is limited to in-frame clones, with some not included. This sample carries 150,000 or so clones, roughly nine tenths of them seen once, and the ten largest clones take about 2.5%. Per germline, CDR1 MRHNA and CDR2 SNTAGT. The CDR3 runs 15 residues. V lost 4 bases, J lost 5 bases, and 6 bases stayed unmatched. Worth noting for this clone: Antigen specificity is unknown.

Regarding the study as a whole: The reported proportion of spike-specific TCRs targeting unmutated variant regions was nearly half. There were mostly white British donors and more females than males, and clonal diversity was possibly underestimated.

This clonotype originated in an adult in good health. This chain links TRBV6-4 with TRBJ2-3, with 10 bases identical to TRBD1. The sequences come from peripheral blood, collected on day 0 of AZD1222 vaccination. In nucleotides, the CDR3 is TGTGCCAGCAGTGCCAGACAGGGGGCGGGAGATACGCAGTATTTT. Encoded protein: CASSARQGAGDTQYF.